This T cell receptor beta chain came from a study of PD-L1 blockade in urothelial cancer. In the study overall: Patients previously received 0 to 3 chemotherapy regimens. Typically, measured as a median, blood samples had more than 110,000 T cells. Blood was analyzed 3 weeks (second dose) and 6 weeks after treatment start.

The germline CDR1 and CDR2 sequences are LNHDA and SQIVND (reference sequence). This CDR3 contains 13 residues. V lost 6 bases to trimming and J lost 7 bases; unmatched junction nucleotides: 8. All patients handed over anywhere from 1 to 8 samples, pretreatment and on-treatment. Sequenced by immunoSEQ multiplex PCR; TCRdb stores in-frame clones only, minus some. The sample contains about 29,000 clones, approximately 86% of which appear only once. This TCR derives from a man aged 50 to 59 with urothelial cancer. Source: PBMCs, taken around atezolizumab (anti-PD-L1) treatment. The chain has TRBV19 and TRBJ2-5; 7 positions match TRBD1. The CDR3 DNA reads as TGTGCCAGTAGCACAACAGGGGCGAGGACCCAGTACTTC. Translated: CASSTTGARTQYF.